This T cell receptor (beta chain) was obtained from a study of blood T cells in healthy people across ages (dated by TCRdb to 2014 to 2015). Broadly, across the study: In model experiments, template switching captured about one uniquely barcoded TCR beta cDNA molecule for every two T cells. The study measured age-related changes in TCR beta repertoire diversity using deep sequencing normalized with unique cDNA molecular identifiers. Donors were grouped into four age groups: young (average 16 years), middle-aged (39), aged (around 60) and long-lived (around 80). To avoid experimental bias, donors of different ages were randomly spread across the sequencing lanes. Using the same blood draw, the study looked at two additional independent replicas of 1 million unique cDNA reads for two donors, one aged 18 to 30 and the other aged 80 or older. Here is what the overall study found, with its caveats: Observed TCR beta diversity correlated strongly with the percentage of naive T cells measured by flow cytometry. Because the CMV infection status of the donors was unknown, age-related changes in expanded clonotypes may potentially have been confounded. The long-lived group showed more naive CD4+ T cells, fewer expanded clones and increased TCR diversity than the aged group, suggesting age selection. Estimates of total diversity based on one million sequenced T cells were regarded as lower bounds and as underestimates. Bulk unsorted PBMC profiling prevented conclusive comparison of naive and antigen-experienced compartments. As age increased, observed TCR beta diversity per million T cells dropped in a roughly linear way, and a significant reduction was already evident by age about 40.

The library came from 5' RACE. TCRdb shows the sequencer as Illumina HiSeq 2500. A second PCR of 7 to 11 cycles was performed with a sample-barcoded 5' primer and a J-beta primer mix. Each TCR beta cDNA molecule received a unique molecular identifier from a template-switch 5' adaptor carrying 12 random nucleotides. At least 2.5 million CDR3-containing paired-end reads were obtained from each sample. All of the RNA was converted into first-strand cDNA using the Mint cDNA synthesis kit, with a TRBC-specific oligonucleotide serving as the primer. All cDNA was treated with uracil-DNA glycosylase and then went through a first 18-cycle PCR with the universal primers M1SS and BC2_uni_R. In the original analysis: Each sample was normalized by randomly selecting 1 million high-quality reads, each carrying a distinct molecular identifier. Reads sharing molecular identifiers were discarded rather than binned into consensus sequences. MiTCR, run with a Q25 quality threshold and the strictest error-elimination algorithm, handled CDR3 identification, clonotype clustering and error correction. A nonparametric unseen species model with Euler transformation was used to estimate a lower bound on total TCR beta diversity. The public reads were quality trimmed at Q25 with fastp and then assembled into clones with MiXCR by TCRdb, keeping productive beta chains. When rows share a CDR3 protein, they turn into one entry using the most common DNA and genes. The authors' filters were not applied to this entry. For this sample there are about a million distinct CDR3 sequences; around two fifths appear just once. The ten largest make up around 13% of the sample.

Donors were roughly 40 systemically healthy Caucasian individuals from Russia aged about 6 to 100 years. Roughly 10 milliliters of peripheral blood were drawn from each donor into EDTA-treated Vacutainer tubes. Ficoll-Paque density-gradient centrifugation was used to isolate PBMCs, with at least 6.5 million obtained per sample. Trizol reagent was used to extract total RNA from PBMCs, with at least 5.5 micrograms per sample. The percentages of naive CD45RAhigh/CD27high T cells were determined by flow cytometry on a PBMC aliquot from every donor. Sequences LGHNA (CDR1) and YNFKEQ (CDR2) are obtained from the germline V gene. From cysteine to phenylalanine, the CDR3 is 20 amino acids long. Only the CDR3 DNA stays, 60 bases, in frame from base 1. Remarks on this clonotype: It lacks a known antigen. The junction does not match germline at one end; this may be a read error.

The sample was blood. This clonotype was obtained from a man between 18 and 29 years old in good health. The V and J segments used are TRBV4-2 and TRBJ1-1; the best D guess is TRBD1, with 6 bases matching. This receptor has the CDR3 CASSQEVQGPGALQHTGAFF. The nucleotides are TGTGCCAGCAGCCAAGAAGTACAAGGACCAGGGGCTCTGCAACACACTGGAGCTTTCTTT.